These 15 T cell receptor beta chains were sequenced from one sample in a study of OX40 agonist ivuxolimab in advanced cancers. Libraries were prepared by immunoSEQ multiplex PCR; TCRdb keeps only in-frame clonotypes and omits some of them. The sample gives 83,000 or so clones, approximately 84% of which show up once; approximately 7% is in the top ten. Sequenced here: CD4+ or CD8+ T cells sorted from blood, sampled in a trial of the OX40 agonist ivuxolimab. Receptor source: an adult with an advanced solid tumor such as melanoma, head and neck, liver or kidney cancer.

The chain recombines TRBV11-2 with TRBJ1-5; D remains unclear. The CDR3 contains 15 residues. The V end was cut by 0 bases, the J end by 1 base, with 7 bases between. CDR1 is SGHAT, CDR2 FQNNGV, per germline. CDR3 DNA sequence: TGTGCCAGCAGCTTAGATGGGTACAGCAATCAGCCCCAGCATTTT. Amino acids: CASSLDGYSNQPQHF.

This clone showed up just once. The gene calls are TRBV6-4 and TRBJ2-5; D call uncertain. TRBJ2-7 matches the DNA end more closely, so the J call is doubtful. Germline V gene data show CDR1 as MRHNA and CDR2 as SNTAGT. The CDR3 contains 14 residues. In nucleotides, the CDR3 is TGTGCCAGCAGCTTAAGTTTACACTCGGGCGAGCAGTACTTC. Translating it yields CASSLSLHSGEQYF.

This chain connects TRBV30 to TRBJ2-7; D not certain. Germline CDR1 reads GTSNPN; CDR2 reads SVGIG (reference sequence). Deletions cut 5 bases from V and 0 bases from J, with 14 bases between. This CDR3 comprises 14 residues. CDR3: CAWAGGGSSYEQYF. DNA for the CDR3: TGTGCCTGGGCCGGTGGCGGTAGCTCCTACGAGCAGTACTTC.

This clone appeared a few times. This rearrangement joins TRBV18 to TRBJ1-5; no clear D gene. The CDR3 covers 15 residues. The ends were cut back, 3 bases at V and 0 bases at J, with 9 bases in the middle. From germline, CDR1 is KGHSH and CDR2 LQKENI. The CDR3 coding sequence is TGTGCCAGCTCACCGGTAAAGACTAGCAATCAGCCCCAGCATTTT. Amino acids: CASSPVKTSNQPQHF.

The chain recombines TRBV15 with TRBJ1-2; 7 bases match TRBD1. Germline assignment: CDR1 LNHNV and CDR2 YYDKDF (reference sequence). The CDR3 is 14 residues long. The V gene end was trimmed by 3 bases and the J gene end by 6 bases; junction bases not matched to a gene: 7. CDR3 coding DNA: TGTGCCACCAGCAGCCCACAGGGGAACCATGGCTACACCTTC. It specifies CATSSPQGNHGYTF.

This clone has just one count. The rearrangement uses TRBV11-3 and TRBJ2-1; weak D call: TRBD1 (5 bases). The CDR3 is 15 residues long. V lost 3 bases to trimming and J lost 2 bases, with 11 bases between them. Germline loops: CDR1 SGHNT, CDR2 YENEEA. The CDR3 sequence: CASSFRTGPYNEQFF. DNA for the CDR3: TGTGCCAGCAGCTTTCGTACAGGCCCCTACAATGAGCAGTTCTTC.

The chain couples TRBV6-5 to TRBJ2-7; 9 nucleotides line up with TRBD1. The V segment lost 0 bases and the J segment 6 bases; nucleotides outside the gene matches: 6. This CDR3 is built from 15 residues. The germline V gene has CDR1 MNHEY and CDR2 SVGAGI. Here the CDR3 DNA reads TGTGCCAGCAGTTACTCGATTGGGACAGGGTTCGAGCAGTACTTC. This gives the protein CASSYSIGTGFEQYF.

V usage is TRBV27 and J usage is TRBJ2-7; 7 bases are a match to TRBD1. After removal of 5 bases from V and 4 bases from J, the junction contained 8 bases not matched to a gene. The CDR3 totals 14 residues. CDR1 is MNHEY, CDR2 SMNVEV, per germline (reference sequence). CDR3 amino acids: CASSPAWTGYEQYF. The CDR3 coding sequence is TGTGCCAGCAGTCCTGCCTGGACAGGATACGAGCAGTACTTC.

V usage is TRBV21-1 and J usage is TRBJ1-5; the table gives TRBD1 as D, unverified against the DNA. TRBV21-1 corresponds to a pseudogene. The CDR3 has 17 amino acids. The CDR3: CASSKGTGENSNQPQHF. The CDR3 DNA reads TGTGCCAGCAGCAAAGGGACAGGAGAGAATAGCAATCAGCCCCAGCATTTT.

V usage is TRBV9 and J usage is TRBJ2-5, with D perhaps TRBD1 or TRBD2 (5 bases each). Trimming pared 3 bases from V and 5 bases from J, leaving 17 bases between. The CDR3 runs 15 residues. The germline V gene encodes CDR1 SGDLS and CDR2 YYNGEE. CDR3 DNA sequence: TGTGCCAGCAGCGCGGGTTCGGGGCCATGGGAGACCCAGTACTTC. Protein sequence: CASSAGSGPWETQYF.

V is TRBV10-1 and J is TRBJ2-7, with D hard to call. Germline V CDR1 and CDR2: WNHNN, SYGVQD (reference sequence). This CDR3 has 12 amino acids. V lost 6 bases, J lost 4 bases, and 10 bases lay in between. The CDR3 loop is CASRGPPYEQYF. The CDR3 DNA reads TGCGCCAGCAGAGGGCCTCCTTACGAGCAGTACTTC.

The chain joins TRBV21-1 to TRBJ2-7; TRBD2, the table's D call, was not compared with the DNA. TRBV21-1 counts as a pseudogene. This CDR3 has 15 residues. Here the CDR3 DNA reads TGTGCCAGCAGCAAAGATACTAGCGGGGGGGACGAGCAGTACTTC. Protein sequence: CASSKDTSGGDEQYF.

This rearrangement joins TRBV30 to TRBJ2-7; D is undetermined. This CDR3 has 11 amino acids. Germline assignment: CDR1 GTSNPN and CDR2 SVGIG (reference sequence). Trimming left V 5 bases short and J 0 bases short, with 5 bases between. CDR3 loop: CAWAYSYEQYF. CDR3 bases: TGTGCCTGGGCCTACTCCTACGAGCAGTACTTC.

V gene TRBV6-5 combines with J gene TRBJ1-2; TRBD1 matches 9 bases. The CDR3 runs to 15 residues. The germline V gene has CDR1 MNHEY and CDR2 SVGAGI. Losses at the gene ends were 0 bases for V and 1 base for J; bases not matched to a gene: 0. CDR3 protein: CASSYSTGGNYGYTF. CDR3 bases: TGTGCCAGCAGTTACTCGACAGGGGGTAACTATGGCTACACCTTC.

V gene TRBV15 combines with J gene TRBJ2-2, with D perhaps matching TRBD1 (6 bases). The CDR3 consists of 16 residues. V dropped 5 bases and J dropped 4 bases, with 17 bases sitting between them. Germline CDR1 LNHNV, CDR2 YYDKDF (reference sequence). For the CDR3, the DNA is TGTGCCACCAGCGCTACCGGGACATTCATCACCGGGGAGCTGTTTTTT. Its translation: CATSATGTFITGELFF.